This TCR beta chain came from a study of T cells after somatic rescue of genetic block (dated by TCRdb to 2020 to 2021). Regarding the complete study: What the study looked at was long-term robustness, specifically in a T-cell system that came about through somatic rescue of a genetic block in T-cell development.

In regard to this clone: The clone's antigen remains unknown. No quality values exist for individual bases; no much larger clone is one base distant.

Measured from the cysteine to the phenylalanine, the CDR3 is 15 residues long. Only the CDR3 region is kept as DNA, spanning 45 bases read in frame from base 1. Cut back by 2 bases and 0 bases, the V and J ends lie 11 bases apart. The germline V gene (reference sequence) yields MNHEY for CDR1 and SMNVEV for CDR2. Library method: the immunoSEQ multiplex PCR assay. TCRdb retrieved this table from immuneACCESS and kept in-frame rearrangements only. Not all clones are present; in checked studies, unresolved V genes account for under half, and no reason is known for the remainder. Recorded for this sample are about 120,000 clones; about nine tenths of them occurred a single time. The top ten clones comprise 1.4% of the sample.

The source is a woman between 18 and 29 years old. The sample was peripheral blood mononuclear cells (PBMCs). This receptor chain uses TRBV27 and TRBJ2-7; the D segment cannot be called with confidence. The CDR3 reads as follows: CASSLGPLGSYEQYF. The DNA is as follows: TGTGCCAGCAGTTTAGGCCCCCTCGGCTCCTACGAGCAGTACTTC.